This TCR beta chain comes out of a study of CD8+ T cells in alopecia areata. Extraction of RNA preceded its reverse transcription into cDNA, which served as the sequencing template. Only in-frame clones appear in the TCRdb table, and some are missing; sequencing was by immunoSEQ multiplex PCR. The sample has roughly 60,000 clones, around 44% seen once. Alopecia areata patients gave lesional scalp punch biopsies and peripheral blood samples. From germline, CDR1 is MNHEY and CDR2 SMNVEV (reference sequence). This CDR3 has 15 residues. Trimming removed 0 bases at V and 2 bases at J, with 7 bases between.

This chain uses TRBV27 with TRBJ2-2; a weak D match, TRBD2 (6 bases). This TCR came from a human donor with alopecia areata. Material for sequencing was NKG2D-low CD8+ T cells sorted from blood. As DNA, the CDR3 is TGTGCCAGCAGTTTATCTAGCGGAAACACCGGGGAGCTGTTTTTT. It encodes CASSLSSGNTGELFF.